The 10 T cell receptor beta chains given below trace back to one sample, sequenced in a study of naive and memory T cell subsets. An equimolar mix of two oligonucleotides served as the beta constant-region primer for TRBC1 and TRBC2. Nested alpha and beta constant-region primers with the SP2 primer drove four PCR rounds on ligated cDNA. TCRdb independently ran MiXCR on the UMI-ligation and nested PCR reads; one entry per CDR3 protein. The top ten hold 0.55% to 0.75% of the sample, which has under 150,000 distinct CDR3 sequences, under 25% seen once. Study-wide points: A few larger clonotypes appeared in naive repertoires, especially CD8, possibly memory cells re-expressing CD45RA.

These receptors have no known antigen. The sequenced sample was naive CD8+ T cells from blood. These receptors all come from a human donor in good health.

There are a few counts of this clonotype. The rearrangement uses TRBV13 and TRBJ1-1, with no clear D. Per the germline V gene, CDR1 is PRHDT and CDR2 is FYEKMQ (reference sequence). The CDR3 spans 14 residues. The ends were cut back, 5 bases at V and 1 base at J, with 11 bases in the middle. CDR3 loop: CASSERQRNTEAFF. DNA for the CDR3: TGTGCCAGCAGCGAAAGGCAGCGGAACACTGAAGCTTTCTTT.

The V call is TRBV6-5, the J call TRBJ1-4; D ambiguous. Germline CDR1 is MNHEY and CDR2 is SVGAGI. The CDR3 is made up of 18 amino acids. V was clipped by 0 bases and J by 7 bases, with 21 bases between them. The DNA of the CDR3 is TGTGCCAGCAGTTACTCGGGAGATACAACTAATGAGAGTGAAAAACTGTTTTTT. It is translated as CASSYSGDTTNESEKLFF.

V gene TRBV15 combines with J gene TRBJ2-7, with 7 positions matching TRBD1. The ends lost 1 base at V and 3 bases at J; junction bases unmatched: 3. The CDR3 is made up of 14 amino acids. Looked up from germline, CDR1 is LNHNV and CDR2 is YYDKDF (reference sequence). This CDR3 is CATSRGTGDYEQYF. The DNA of the CDR3 is TGTGCCACCAGCAGAGGTACAGGGGACTACGAGCAGTACTTC.

The chain joins TRBV7-2 to TRBJ2-3; tentatively, D is TRBD1 or TRBD2 (5 bases each). Between the trimmed V and J ends, which lost 4 bases and 0 bases, there was a span of 11 bases. In germline, CDR1 is SGHTA, CDR2 FQGNSA. The length of the CDR3 is 15 residues. CDR3 sequence: CASSWGGQSTDTQYF. The CDR3 nucleotides read TGTGCCAGCAGCTGGGGCGGGCAGAGCACAGATACGCAGTATTTT. The full variable domain, in which reference TRBV7-2 and TRBJ2-3 provide the parts outside the CDR3, is GAGVSQSPSNKVTEKGKDVELRCDPISGHTALYWYRQSLGQGLEFLIYFQGNSAPDKSGLPSDRFSAERTGGSVSTLTIQRTQQEDSAVYLCASSWGGQSTDTQYFGPGTRLTVL.

The genes are TRBV7-8 and TRBJ1-5, with D tentatively TRBD1 (6 bases). V shed 2 bases and J shed 4 bases, with 6 bases lying between them. This CDR3 contains 13 residues. The germline V gene has CDR1 SGHVS and CDR2 FQNEAQ. CDR3 sequence: CASSLQGNQPQHF. CDR3 bases: TGTGCCAGCAGCTTACAGGGGAATCAGCCCCAGCATTTT.

The V call is TRBV4-1, the J call TRBJ1-4, with TRBD1 as a possible D gene (6 bases). In germline, CDR1 is MGHRA, CDR2 YSYEKL. The CDR3 spans 15 residues. V was pared by 2 bases and J by 2 bases, with 9 bases between. CDR3 amino acids: CASSQYGQTNEKLFF. CDR3 sequence (DNA): TGCGCCAGCAGCCAATACGGACAGACTAATGAAAAACTGTTTTTT.

This clonotype has only a few counts. The chain uses TRBV9 and TRBJ2-1; possibly TRBD2 for D (5 bases). The CDR3 is 13 residues long. The V gene's germline CDR1 is SGDLS and CDR2 YYNGEE. The V end was cut by 0 bases, the J end by 9 bases, with 10 bases between. CDR3 residues: CASSVVTGVEQFF. Here the CDR3 DNA reads TGTGCCAGCAGCGTAGTAACCGGGGTTGAGCAGTTCTTC.

The sample holds a few counts of this clonotype. The V and J genes are TRBV7-2 and TRBJ2-7, with a tentative D call TRBD1 (5 bases). The CDR3 covers 15 residues. From germline, CDR1 is SGHTA and CDR2 FQGNSA. Trimming removed 1 base at V and 7 bases at J, with 17 bases between. The DNA of the CDR3 is TGTGCCAGCAGCTTAGACCAGGGTCAACTGAGGGAGCAGTACTTC. Amino acids: CASSLDQGQLREQYF. Full variable domain (remainder filled in from reference TRBV7-2 and TRBJ2-7): GAGVSQSPSNKVTEKGKDVELRCDPISGHTALYWYRQSLGQGLEFLIYFQGNSAPDKSGLPSDRFSAERTGGSVSTLTIQRTQQEDSAVYLCASSLDQGQLREQYFGPGTRLTVT.

This chain uses TRBV12-5 with TRBJ1-1; D remains unclear. In germline, CDR1 is LGHNT, CDR2 FRNRAP. The CDR3 totals 16 residues. Trimming removed 3 bases from V and 0 bases from J, with 14 bases in between. CDR3 sequence reads: CASGFGQENMNTEAFF. The CDR3 DNA sequence: TGTGCTAGTGGTTTTGGGCAGGAGAACATGAACACTGAAGCTTTCTTT. Drawing the rest from reference TRBV12-5 and TRBJ1-1, the complete variable domain is DARVTQTPRHKVTEMGQEVTMRCQPILGHNTVFWYRQTMMQGLELLAYFRNRAPLDDSGMPKDRFSAEMPDATLATLKIQPSEPRDSAVYFCASGFGQENMNTEAFFGQGTRLTVV.

Only a few counts were recorded for this clonotype. The rearrangement uses TRBV28 and TRBJ2-7; D might be TRBD2 (6 bases). This CDR3 comprises 14 residues. Germline V gives CDR1 MDHEN, CDR2 SYDVKM. Trimming pared 3 bases from V and 0 bases from J, leaving 9 bases between. CDR3 protein: CASSLSGLSYEQYF. The CDR3 DNA reads TGTGCCAGCAGTTTGTCGGGACTCTCCTACGAGCAGTACTTC.